Listed here are 9 T cell receptor beta chains from one sample, sequenced in a study of cytomegalovirus exposure and HLA in healthy donors. The PCR had 60 Vbeta and 13 Jbeta primers. Only in-frame clones appear in the TCRdb table, and some are missing; sequencing was by immunoSEQ multiplex PCR. The sample lists more than 95,000 clones, more than 60% seen once, with approximately 13% in the top ten. Sequenced sample: PBMCs. Every receptor here comes from a woman in her sixties in good health and CMV-seropositive.

A remark on this clone: Different DNA sequences within this sample yield the same CDR3. The chain carries TRBV27 and TRBJ2-3, with D unresolved. The V end was cut by 3 bases, the J end by 3 bases, with 10 bases between. CDR3 length equals 14 residues. Per germline, CDR1 MNHEY and CDR2 SMNVEV (reference sequence). The CDR3: CASSFVQKTDTQYF. CDR3 sequence (DNA): TGTGCCAGCAGTTTCGTGCAGAAAACAGATACGCAGTATTTT.

The gene calls are TRBV5-1 and TRBJ1-2; D is unresolved. The V gene's germline CDR1 is SGHRS and CDR2 YFSETQ. The CDR3 contains 13 residues. Trimming took off 2 bases at V and 2 bases at J, with 7 bases between the two ends. The CDR3 DNA reads as TGCGCCAGCAGCTTAGGAGAAAACTATGGCTACACCTTC. Translated, it gives CASSLGENYGYTF.

The chain carries TRBV7-8 and TRBJ2-5; D is unclear. V was clipped by 3 bases and J by 2 bases, with 7 bases between them. The CDR3 length is 13 residues. Germline V gives CDR1 SGHVS, CDR2 FQNEAQ. CDR3 nucleotide sequence: TGTGCCAGCAGCTTCGCGGATCAAGAGACCCAGTACTTC. Its translation: CASSFADQETQYF.

The gene calls are TRBV27 and TRBJ2-2; 9 nucleotides match TRBD1. This CDR3 is built from 17 residues. Unmatched junction bases numbered 10, after V lost 2 bases and J lost 6 bases. Germline lookup yields CDR1 MNHEY and CDR2 SMNVEV (reference sequence). The CDR3 nucleotides read TGTGCCAGCAGTTTAGAGGCCCCGGGACAGGGAGCCGGGGAGCTGTTTTTT. Encoded protein: CASSLEAPGQGAGELFF.

A word on this clone: Other DNA sequences from this sample encode an identical CDR3 as well. The chain links TRBV6-6 to TRBJ1-2, with 7 bases fitting TRBD1. This CDR3 comprises 13 residues. V dropped 5 bases and J dropped 3; count of bases not matched to a gene: 3. The germline V gene encodes CDR1 MNHNY and CDR2 SVGAGI (reference sequence). The CDR3 loop reads CASSPTGDYGYTF. The CDR3 nucleotides read TGTGCCAGCAGTCCCACAGGGGACTATGGCTACACCTTC.

CDR3 in DNA: TGTGCCAGCAGTTTAATGTCAGGGGTCCACAATCAGCCCCAGCATTTT. Protein: CASSLMSGVHNQPQHF. This rearrangement joins TRBV27 to TRBJ1-5, with a weak D call TRBD1 (6 bases). There are 16 residues in the CDR3. In germline, CDR1 is MNHEY, CDR2 SMNVEV (reference sequence). V shed 2 bases and J shed 3 bases, with 14 bases lying between them.

This clone has just one count. This rearrangement joins TRBV30 to TRBJ1-2; the D gene is possibly TRBD1 (6 bases). The V gene lost 4 bases and the J gene lost 5 bases, with 14 bases spanning the gap. Germline V gene lookup returns CDR1 GTSNPN and CDR2 SVGIG (reference sequence). CDR3 length: 13 residues. The CDR3 spells CAWKLQGKYGYTF. CDR3 bases: TGTGCCTGGAAACTGCAGGGGAAGTATGGCTACACCTTC.

This clone was recorded a few times. The gene calls are TRBV4-1 and TRBJ2-3; 8 bases align to TRBD2. V was clipped by 3 bases and J by 11 bases; unmatched bases: 10. This CDR3 region has 14 residues. CDR1 is MGHRA and CDR2 is YSYEKL in the germline V gene. DNA of the CDR3: TGCGCCAGCAGCCACTCAGCCGGGACTAGGGGGCAGTATTTT. Its translation is CASSHSAGTRGQYF.

This clone was observed a single time. This chain links TRBV19 with TRBJ2-1; D possibly corresponds to TRBD2 (6 bases). Germline CDR1 LNHDA, CDR2 SQIVND (reference sequence). This CDR3 region has 15 residues. V gave up 3 bases and J gave up 1 base, with 10 bases separating them. In nucleotides, the CDR3 is TGTGCCAGTAGTATCCTAGGGACTTCCTACAATGAGCAGTTCTTC. This sequence encodes CASSILGTSYNEQFF.